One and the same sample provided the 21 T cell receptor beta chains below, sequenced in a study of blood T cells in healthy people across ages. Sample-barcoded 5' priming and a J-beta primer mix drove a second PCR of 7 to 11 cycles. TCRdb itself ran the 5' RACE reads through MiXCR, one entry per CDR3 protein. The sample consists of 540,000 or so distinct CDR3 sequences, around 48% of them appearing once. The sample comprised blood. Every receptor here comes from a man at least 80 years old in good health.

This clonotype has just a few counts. The CDR3 nucleotides read TGCAGTGCTAGAGACCCCTCTTCAGGGGCAGGTTGGGGTACTGAGCAGTTCTTC. Translated: CSARDPSSGAGWGTEQFF. The V and J genes are TRBV20-1 and TRBJ2-1; possible D gene TRBD1, 6 bases. Per germline, CDR1 DFQATT and CDR2 SNEGSKA (reference sequence). This CDR3 comprises 18 residues. The ends were cut back, 0 bases at V and 9 bases at J, with 27 bases in the middle.

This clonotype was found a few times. CDR3 residues: CASSLHSGPSSSYNEQYF. The CDR3 coding sequence is TGTGCCAGCAGCCTACATTCCGGGCCATCTAGCTCCTACAATGAGCAGTACTTC. The chain combines TRBV14 with TRBJ2-1; tentative D call: TRBD2 (5 bases). The DNA matches TRBJ2-7 better at its end, which makes the J call doubtful. CDR1 SGHDN and CDR2 FVKESK come from the germline V gene. CDR3 length: 18 residues.

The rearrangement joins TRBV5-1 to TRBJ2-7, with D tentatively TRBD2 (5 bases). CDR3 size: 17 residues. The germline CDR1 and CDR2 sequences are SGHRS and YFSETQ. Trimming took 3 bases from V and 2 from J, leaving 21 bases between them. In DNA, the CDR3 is TGCGCCAGCAGCTCGGCCCGGGGAGCGGATCTTCCCTACGAGCAGTACTTC. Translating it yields CASSSARGADLPYEQYF.

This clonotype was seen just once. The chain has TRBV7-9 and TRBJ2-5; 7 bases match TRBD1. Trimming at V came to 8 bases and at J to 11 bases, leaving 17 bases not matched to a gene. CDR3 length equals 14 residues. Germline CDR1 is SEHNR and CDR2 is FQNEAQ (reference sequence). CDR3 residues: CASQPVRDRNEQYF. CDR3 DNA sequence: TGTGCCAGCCAACCAGTCCGGGACAGAAATGAGCAGTACTTC.

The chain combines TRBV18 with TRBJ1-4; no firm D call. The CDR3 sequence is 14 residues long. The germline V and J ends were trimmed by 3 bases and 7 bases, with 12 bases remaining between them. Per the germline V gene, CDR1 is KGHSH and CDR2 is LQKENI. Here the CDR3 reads CASSPDPSGEKLFF. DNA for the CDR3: TGTGCCAGCTCACCCGACCCGTCGGGTGAAAAACTGTTTTTT.

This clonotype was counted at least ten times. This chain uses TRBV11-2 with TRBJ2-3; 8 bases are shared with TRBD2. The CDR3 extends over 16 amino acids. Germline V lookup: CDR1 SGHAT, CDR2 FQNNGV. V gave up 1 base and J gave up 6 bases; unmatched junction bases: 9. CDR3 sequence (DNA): TGTGCCAGCAGCTTAGCCGCGGGACTAGTAGGGGATACGCAGTATTTT. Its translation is CASSLAAGLVGDTQYF.

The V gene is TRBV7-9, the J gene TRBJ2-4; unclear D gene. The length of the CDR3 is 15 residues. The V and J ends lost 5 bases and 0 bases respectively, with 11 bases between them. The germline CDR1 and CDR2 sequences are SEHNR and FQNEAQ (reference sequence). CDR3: CASSKPDLAKNIQYF. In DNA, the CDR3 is TGTGCCAGCAGCAAGCCCGATTTAGCCAAAAACATTCAGTACTTC. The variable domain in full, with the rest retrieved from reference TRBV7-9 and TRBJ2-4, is DTGVSQNPRHKITKRGQNVTFRCDPISEHNRLYWYRQTLGQGPEFLTYFQNEAQLEKSRLLSDRFSAERPKGSFSTLEIQRTEQGDSAMYLCASSKPDLAKNIQYFGAGTRLSVL.

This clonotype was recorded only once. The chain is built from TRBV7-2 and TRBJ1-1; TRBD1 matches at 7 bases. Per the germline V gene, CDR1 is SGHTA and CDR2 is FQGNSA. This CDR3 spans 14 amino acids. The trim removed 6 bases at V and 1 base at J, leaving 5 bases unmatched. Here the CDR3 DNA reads TGTGCCAGCAGGTCCCACAGGGGGAACACTGAAGCTTTCTTT. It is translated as CASRSHRGNTEAFF.

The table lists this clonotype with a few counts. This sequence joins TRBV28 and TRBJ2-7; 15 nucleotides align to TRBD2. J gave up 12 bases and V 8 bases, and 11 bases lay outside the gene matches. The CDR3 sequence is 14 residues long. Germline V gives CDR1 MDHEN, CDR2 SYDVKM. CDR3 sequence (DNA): TGTGCCAGCGTTCCGGGACTAGCGGGAGGTCGGCGGTACTTC. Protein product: CASVPGLAGGRRYF.

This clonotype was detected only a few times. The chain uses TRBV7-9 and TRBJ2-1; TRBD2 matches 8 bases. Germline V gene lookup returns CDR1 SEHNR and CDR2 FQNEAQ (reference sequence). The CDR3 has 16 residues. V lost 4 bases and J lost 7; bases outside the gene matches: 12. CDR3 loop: CASSSKSGGRGNEQFF. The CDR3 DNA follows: TGTGCCAGCAGCTCCAAAAGCGGGGGCCGCGGAAATGAGCAGTTCTTC.

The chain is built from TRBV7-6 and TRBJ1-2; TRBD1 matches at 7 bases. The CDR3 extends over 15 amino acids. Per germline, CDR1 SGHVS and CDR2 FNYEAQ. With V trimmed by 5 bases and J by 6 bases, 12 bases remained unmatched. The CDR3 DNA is TGTGCCAGCAGCCCCCGGACAGGTCAGGGGGATGGCTACACCTTC. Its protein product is CASSPRTGQGDGYTF.

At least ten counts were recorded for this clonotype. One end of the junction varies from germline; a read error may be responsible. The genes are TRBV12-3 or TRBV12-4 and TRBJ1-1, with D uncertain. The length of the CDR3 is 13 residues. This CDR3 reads CASSLGLNTEAFF. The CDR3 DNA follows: TGTGCCAGCAGCTTAGGATTGAACACTGAAGCTTTCTTT.

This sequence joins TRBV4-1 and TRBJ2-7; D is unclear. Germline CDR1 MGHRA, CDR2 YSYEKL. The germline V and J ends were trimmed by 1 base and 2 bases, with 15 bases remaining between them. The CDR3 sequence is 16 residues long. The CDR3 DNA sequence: TGCGCCAGCAGCCAAGTTCCCGGACCGGTAACCTACGAGCAGTACTTC. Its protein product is CASSQVPGPVTYEQYF.

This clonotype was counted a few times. CDR3 protein: CASSLVAGAGDTQYF. The CDR3 DNA reads TGTGCCAGCAGCTTAGTGGCAGGGGCGGGAGATACGCAGTATTTT. The V call is TRBV7-2, the J call TRBJ2-3; maybe TRBD1 (6 bases). The germline gives CDR1 SGHTA, CDR2 FQGNSA. Trimming pared 1 base from V and 5 bases from J, leaving 13 bases between. The CDR3 has 15 residues.

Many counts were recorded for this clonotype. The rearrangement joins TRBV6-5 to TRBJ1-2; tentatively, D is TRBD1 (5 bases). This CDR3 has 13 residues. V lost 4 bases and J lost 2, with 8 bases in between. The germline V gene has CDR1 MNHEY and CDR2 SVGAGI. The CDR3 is CASSSGPNYGYTF. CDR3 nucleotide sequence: TGTGCCAGCAGTTCAGGGCCCAACTATGGCTACACCTTC.

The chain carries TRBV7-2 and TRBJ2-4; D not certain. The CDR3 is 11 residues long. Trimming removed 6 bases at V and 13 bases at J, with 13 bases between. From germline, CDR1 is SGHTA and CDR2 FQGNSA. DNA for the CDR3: TGTGCCAGCAGTTCCCTCCTAGAGCAGTACTTC. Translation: CASSSLLEQYF.

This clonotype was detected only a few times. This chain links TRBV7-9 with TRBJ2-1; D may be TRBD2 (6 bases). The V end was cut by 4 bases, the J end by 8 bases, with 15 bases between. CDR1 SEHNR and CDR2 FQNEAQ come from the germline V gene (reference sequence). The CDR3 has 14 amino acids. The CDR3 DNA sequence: TGTGCCAGCAGCTCGGCGACTAGATCGGATGAGCAGTTCTTC. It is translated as CASSSATRSDEQFF.

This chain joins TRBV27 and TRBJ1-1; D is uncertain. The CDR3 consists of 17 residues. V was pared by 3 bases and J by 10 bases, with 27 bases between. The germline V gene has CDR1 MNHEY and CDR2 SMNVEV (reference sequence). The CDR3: CASSLGLPRTDPKGAFF. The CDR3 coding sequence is TGTGCCAGCAGTTTGGGTCTGCCCAGGACGGACCCTAAGGGAGCTTTCTTT.

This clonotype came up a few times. The CDR3, as DNA: TGTGCCAGCAGCTTACTAGCGGGAGCCAATGAGCAGTTCTTC. Amino acid sequence: CASSLLAGANEQFF. This chain connects TRBV5-5 to TRBJ2-1; TRBD2 matches 11 bases. The CDR3 is 14 residues long. CDR1 is SGHKS and CDR2 is YYEKEE in the germline V gene (reference sequence). Germline trimming cut 2 bases from V and 6 bases from J; bases unmatched to any gene: 1.

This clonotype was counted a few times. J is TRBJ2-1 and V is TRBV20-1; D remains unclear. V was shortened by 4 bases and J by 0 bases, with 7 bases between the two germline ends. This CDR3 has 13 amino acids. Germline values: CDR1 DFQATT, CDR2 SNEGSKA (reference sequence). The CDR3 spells CSAIQSSYNEQFF. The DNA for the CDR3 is TGCAGTGCTATACAGAGCTCCTACAATGAGCAGTTCTTC.

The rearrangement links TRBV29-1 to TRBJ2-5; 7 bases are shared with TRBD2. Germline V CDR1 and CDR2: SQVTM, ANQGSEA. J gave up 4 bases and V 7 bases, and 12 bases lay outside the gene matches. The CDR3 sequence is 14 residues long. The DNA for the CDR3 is TGCAGCGGACGGGGTCGTGGGGGGGTAGAGACCCAGTACTTC. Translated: CSGRGRGGVETQYF.